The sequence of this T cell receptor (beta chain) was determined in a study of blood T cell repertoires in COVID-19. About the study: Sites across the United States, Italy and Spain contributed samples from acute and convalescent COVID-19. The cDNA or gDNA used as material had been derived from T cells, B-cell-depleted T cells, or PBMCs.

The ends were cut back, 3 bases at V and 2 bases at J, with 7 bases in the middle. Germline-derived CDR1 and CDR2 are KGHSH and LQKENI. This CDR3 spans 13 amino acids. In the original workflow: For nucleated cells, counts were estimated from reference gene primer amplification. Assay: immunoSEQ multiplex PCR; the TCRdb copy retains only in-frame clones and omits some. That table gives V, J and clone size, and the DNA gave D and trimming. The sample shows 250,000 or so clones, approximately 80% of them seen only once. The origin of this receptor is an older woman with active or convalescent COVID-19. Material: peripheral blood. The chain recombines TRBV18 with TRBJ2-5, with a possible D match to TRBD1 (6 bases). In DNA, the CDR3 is TGTGCCAGCTCACCGACAGGACAAGAGACCCAGTACTTC. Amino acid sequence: CASSPTGQETQYF.